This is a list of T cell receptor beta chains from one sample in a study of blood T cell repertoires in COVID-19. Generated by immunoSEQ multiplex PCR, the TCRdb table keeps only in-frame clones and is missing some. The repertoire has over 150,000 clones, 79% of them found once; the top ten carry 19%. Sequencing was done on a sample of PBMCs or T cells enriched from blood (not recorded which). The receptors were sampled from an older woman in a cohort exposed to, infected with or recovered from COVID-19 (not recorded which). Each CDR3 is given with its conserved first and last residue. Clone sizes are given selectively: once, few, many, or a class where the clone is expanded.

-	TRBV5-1	CASSLGTGSLGEQYF
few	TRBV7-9	CASSPRASPYEQYF
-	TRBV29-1	CSVVGGRGYNEQFF
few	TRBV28	CASSGQGTGNTIYF
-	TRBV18	CASSTGSNTEAFF
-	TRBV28	CASSLFGTEAYEQYF
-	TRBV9	CASSPPRTGLAKNIQYF
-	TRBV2	CASSELGQGYEQYF
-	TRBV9	CASSARSQGYSPLHF
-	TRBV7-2	CASRPASGFYNEQFF
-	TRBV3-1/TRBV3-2	CASSRNLAGAGETQYF
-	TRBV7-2	CASSLTKAGGPVLYEQYF
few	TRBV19	CASSARDRGFAGELFF
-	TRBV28	CASEQGDTEAFF
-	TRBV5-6	CASSPSIENEQYF
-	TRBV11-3	CASSSPGLAGTGELFF
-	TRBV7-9	CASSFTGSGTDTQYF
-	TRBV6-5	CASSLTGGIRNEQFF
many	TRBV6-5	CASSRNRESNQPQHF
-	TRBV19	CASSIALDRAYGYTF
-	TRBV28	CASSPSGRTISEQYF
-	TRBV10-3	CAIRQGEAGANVLTF
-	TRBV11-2	CASSLMFDINSGNTIYF
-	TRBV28	CATTGYNSPLHF
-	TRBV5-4	CASSFPWEQSYGYTF
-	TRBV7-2	CASSLELAENTGELFF
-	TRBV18	CASSRAGAWEQFF
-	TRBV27	CASSLSLAASYNEQFF
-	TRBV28	CASSLGYAGAAYEQYF
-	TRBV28	CAGYRGNSPLHF
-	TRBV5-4	CASSPPGARTGGELFF
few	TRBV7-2	CASSLSGLRTYEQYF
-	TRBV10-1	CASSAALRGQYGYTF
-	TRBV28	CASSLRQGYPGELFF
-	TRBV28	CASSVGGWGQPQHF
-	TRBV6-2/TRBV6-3	CASSYYRTSGSRNEQFF
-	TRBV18	CASSPLGQGVYEQYF
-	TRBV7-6	CASSSVGELFF
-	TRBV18	CASSPFDRVGTEAFF
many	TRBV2	CASSTRGSSGNTIYF
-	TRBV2	CASSVHPGEQYF
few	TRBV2	CASRGDFGPQHF
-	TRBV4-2	CASSQVGSGETQYF
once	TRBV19	CASSTTADTQYF
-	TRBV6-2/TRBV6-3	CASSRTGEQYF
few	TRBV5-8	CASRRLTGIGEKLFF
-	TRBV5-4	CASSTRQGGTDTQYF
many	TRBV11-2	CASSFDPGQGVGKLFF
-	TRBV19	CASSLAGYNEQFF
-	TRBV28	CASTQGSNLYGYTF
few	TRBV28	CASSPPGQGAYEQYF